This is a list of T cell receptor beta chains from one sample in a study of vaccination and CD4 T cells after COVID-19. Via MiXCR, TCRdb re-called the PCR reads, giving one row per CDR3 protein. This table has about 13,000 distinct CDR3 sequences, roughly 45% appearing once. Which antigens these TCRs recognize remains unknown. The sample consisted of CD4+ T cells from blood, cultured in vitro, taken after SARS-CoV-2 vaccination. These receptors were obtained from a human donor who had recovered from COVID-19. CDR3s include the opening cysteine and the closing phenylalanine or tryptophan. The D gene is left open where the match is weak. Where a row states a size, it is once, few, many or the class of an expanded clone; other rows omit it.

few	TRBV28	TRBJ2-7	.	TGTGCCAGCAGTCCCCCGGGGGCCAACTACGAGCAGTACTTC	CASSPPGANYEQYF
few	TRBV5-8	TRBJ2-1	TRBD2	TGTGCCAGCAGCAGACGGACTAGCGGCTACAATGAGCAGTTCTTC	CASSRRTSGYNEQFF
.	TRBV24-1	TRBJ1-1	.	TGTGCCACCAGTGATTCAGGATTTGAAGCTTTCTTT	CATSDSGFEAFF
.	TRBV6-4	TRBJ2-4	TRBD2	TGTGCCAGCAGTGACTCGTGGACTAGCGGGGTGAAAAACATTCAGTACTTC	CASSDSWTSGVKNIQYF
once	TRBV15	TRBJ2-5	TRBD1	TGTGCCACCAGCTCAACGACAGGGGGAGGGGAGACCCAGTACTTC	CATSSTTGGGETQYF
few	TRBV15	TRBJ2-5	.	TGTGCCACCAGCAAAACCCGGATTTGGCAAGAGACCCAGTACTTC	CATSKTRIWQETQYF
.	TRBV20-1	TRBJ1-5	TRBD1	TGCAGTGCTAGTGGGACAGGGGGCAATCAGCCCCAGCATTTT	CSASGTGGNQPQHF
.	TRBV27	TRBJ2-1	TRBD2	TGTGCCAGCAGTTTCTCTGGGGGCGGGACTAGTTTCCATGAGCAGTTCTTC	CASSFSGGGTSFHEQFF
few	TRBV29-1	TRBJ2-3	TRBD1	TGCAGCGCCAGACAGGGGATAGATACGCAGTATTTT	CSARQGIDTQYF
few	TRBV19	TRBJ2-3	TRBD1	TGTGCCAGTAGTATAGGACAGGGGGCAGATACGCAGTATTTT	CASSIGQGADTQYF
medium-sized	TRBV12-3/TRBV12-4	TRBJ2-2	.	TGTGCCAGCAGTTCACTCCAGGGGCGAGGCGACACCGGGGAGCTGTTTTTT	CASSSLQGRGDTGELFF
few	TRBV18	TRBJ2-1	.	TGTGCCAGCTCACCTGGGAATGGATTACACAATGAGCAGTTCTTC	CASSPGNGLHNEQFF
.	TRBV19	TRBJ2-1	.	TGTGCCAGTAGTATCGTCGTGGCAAATGAGCAGTTCTTC	CASSIVVANEQFF
few	TRBV6-1	TRBJ1-5	TRBD1	TGTGCCCTTCGCCCGGGACAGGCCGGTCAGCCCCAGCATTTT	CALRPGQAGQPQHF
.	TRBV11-1	TRBJ2-3	TRBD1	TGTGCCAGCAGCTCCTCTCAGGGGGCGGTAGATACGCAGTATTTT	CASSSSQGAVDTQYF
few	TRBV14	TRBJ2-3	TRBD1	TGTGCCAGCAGCCAAGCTGGACAGGGGGCGGCAGATACGCAGTATTTT	CASSQAGQGAADTQYF
.	TRBV24-1	TRBJ2-1	.	TGTGCCACCAGTGACAGGGGTGGGTCCAATGAGCAGTTCTTC	CATSDRGGSNEQFF
.	TRBV20-1	TRBJ2-3	.	TGCAGTGCTAGCGGGAATGCAGATACGCAGTATTTT	CSASGNADTQYF
.	TRBV7-5	TRBJ1-6	.	.	CISVPEVGTVGNSPLHF
.	TRBV5-5	TRBJ2-3	.	TGTGCCAGCAGCTCAGGACAGCACACAGATACGCAGTATTTT	CASSSGQHTDTQYF
.	TRBV5-1	TRBJ1-1	TRBD1	TGCGCCAGCAGCCCCCCCGACAGGGTAGTTGCTGAAGCTTTCTTT	CASSPPDRVVAEAFF
.	TRBV28	TRBJ1-5	TRBD1	TGTGCCAGCAGTTCAATGGGACAGGCCCTGAGTCAGCCCCAGCATTTT	CASSSMGQALSQPQHF
.	TRBV20-1	TRBJ2-1	.	TGCAGTGCACCCCCCGGGGGCTACAATGAGCAGTTCTTC	CSAPPGGYNEQFF
.	TRBV7-9	TRBJ2-3	.	TGTGCCAGCAGCCCAGGGGAGTGGACAGATACGCAGTATTTT	CASSPGEWTDTQYF
once	TRBV19	TRBJ1-6	TRBD1	TGTGCCGGAAGAGGACAGGGTCTCCATTCACCCCTCCACTTT	CAGRGQGLHSPLHF
large	TRBV6-5	TRBJ2-5	.	TGTGCCAGCAGTTTATCCGGGACCCCAACGGAGACCCAGTACTTC	CASSLSGTPTETQYF
.	TRBV7-9	TRBJ1-1	.	TGTGCCAGCAGCGGGAACCTCCGAGGGGCTGGAACTGAAGCTTTCTTT	CASSGNLRGAGTEAFF
few	TRBV28	TRBJ1-2	.	TGTGCCAGCGCAGCATTAGGGTTCTACTATGGCTACACCTTC	CASAALGFYYGYTF
few	TRBV30	TRBJ2-5	.	TGTGCCTGGAAACGGGGCGCAGGCTCCCCGGAGACCCAGTACTTC	CAWKRGAGSPETQYF
few	TRBV20-1	TRBJ2-5	TRBD1	TGCAGTGCTAGAGAGACAGGGGGCGTTGAGACCCAGTACTTC	CSARETGGVETQYF
.	TRBV15	TRBJ2-2	.	TGTGCCACCAGCGGCTACCTCTACACCGGGGAGCTGTTTTTT	CATSGYLYTGELFF
.	TRBV6-5	TRBJ2-2	.	TGTGCCAGCAGTTACCGGACTACGATGACTGACACCGGGGAGCTGTTTTTT	CASSYRTTMTDTGELFF
.	TRBV30	TRBJ2-7	.	TGTGCCTGGAACGCGGATAGCTCCTACGAGCAGTACTTC	CAWNADSSYEQYF
few	TRBV7-3	TRBJ2-2	TRBD2	TGTGCCAGCAGCTTCAACGGGAGGATCGCCGGGGAGCTGTTTTTT	CASSFNGRIAGELFF
.	TRBV30	TRBJ2-6	.	TGTGCCTGGAGTGTATACGGGGTTTCTGGGGCCAACGTCCTGACTTTC	CAWSVYGVSGANVLTF
medium-sized	TRBV20-1	TRBJ2-2	TRBD1	TGCAGTGCTTTAGGGCCTGGACAGGGGAGGACCGGGGAGCTGTTTTTT	CSALGPGQGRTGELFF
.	TRBV5-6	TRBJ2-5	.	TGTGCCAGCAGCTCTTTACAGGGACCCGAGACCCAGTACTTC	CASSSLQGPETQYF
.	TRBV7-6	TRBJ2-3	.	TGTGCCAGCACACAAGAGCCGGGCACAGATACGCAGTATTTT	CASTQEPGTDTQYF
large	TRBV7-9	TRBJ2-1	.	TGTGCCAGCAGCTTAATTGGGGAGCAGTTCTTC	CASSLIGEQFF
.	TRBV7-9	TRBJ2-7	.	TGTGCCAGCAGATCAGCAGGATACGAGCAGTACTTC	CASRSAGYEQYF
.	TRBV11-2	TRBJ2-7	.	TGTACCAGCAGCCTTAGGTGGACAGATTACGAGCAGTACTTC	CTSSLRWTDYEQYF
.	TRBV20-1	TRBJ2-1	.	TGCAGTGCTGTGGACTACAGATACAATGAGCAGTTCTTC	CSAVDYRYNEQFF
few	TRBV20-1	TRBJ1-6	TRBD1	TGCAGTGGCAAAGAGGGGACAGCTTTTAATTCACCCCTCCACTTT	CSGKEGTAFNSPLHF
once	TRBV12-3/TRBV12-4	TRBJ1-1	.	TGTGCCAGCAACCTTAGTGGAACTGAAGCTTTCTTT	CASNLSGTEAFF
.	TRBV10-3	TRBJ1-5	.	TGTGCCATCAGTGAAGGGGCGGATAGCAATCAGCCCCAGCATTTT	CAISEGADSNQPQHF
.	TRBV6-5	TRBJ2-2	.	TGTGCCAGCGGTTGGGCAGGCGGGGAGCTGTTTTTT	CASGWAGGELFF
few	TRBV7-2	TRBJ2-1	.	TGTGCCAGCGGGCCTAGAGGCTACAATGAGCAGTTCTTC	CASGPRGYNEQFF
once	TRBV11-3	TRBJ2-7	TRBD1	TGTGCCAGCAGCTTAGGGACAGGGGACGACTACGAGCAGTACTTC	CASSLGTGDDYEQYF
.	TRBV20-1	TRBJ2-7	TRBD1	TGCAGTGCTACCCCCTATGCGGACAGGGGTTACGAGCAGTACTTC	CSATPYADRGYEQYF